The 20 T cell receptor beta chains listed next were all sequenced from one sample in a study of vaccination and CD4 T cells after COVID-19. The treatment denotes: roughly nine-day PBMC culture with coronavirus spike peptide pools or control peptides (ViraFEST assay). Oncomine TCR Beta short-read sequencing was applied to DNA from cultured CD4+ T cells. Each CDR3 protein gets one entry after TCRdb re-called the PCR reads with MiXCR. The sample consists of 15,000 or so distinct CDR3 sequences, approximately 62% of them appearing once. Which antigens these TCRs recognize remains unknown. Sample: CD4+ T cells from blood, cultured in vitro. The source of these receptors is a human donor who had recovered from COVID-19.

This chain connects TRBV5-1 to TRBJ2-2; D call uncertain. CDR1 is SGHRS and CDR2 is YFSETQ in the germline V gene. The CDR3 spans 12 residues. V was pared by 7 bases and J by 0 bases, with 4 bases between. CDR3 nucleotides: TGCGCCAGCTCTGCGAACACCGGGGAGCTGTTTTTT. Translated, it gives CASSANTGELFF.

The genes are TRBV20-1 and TRBJ2-3; D is unclear. Germline CDR1 and CDR2: DFQATT and SNEGSKA (reference sequence). This CDR3 comprises 15 residues. Trimming pared 6 bases from V and 1 base from J, leaving 17 bases between. CDR3: CSAPTLPNRTDTQYF. The CDR3 bases are TGCAGTGCCCCGACCCTCCCAAATCGCACAGATACGCAGTATTTT.

The J gene is TRBJ1-1, the V gene TRBV20-1; no clear D. V dropped 5 bases and J dropped 4 bases, with 11 bases sitting between them. Germline V gives CDR1 DFQATT, CDR2 SNEGSKA (reference sequence). The CDR3 loop spans 12 amino acids. The CDR3 spells CSALQFTTEAFF. As DNA, the CDR3 is TGCAGTGCTTTACAGTTTACCACTGAAGCTTTCTTT.

The chain joins TRBV5-5 to TRBJ2-5; 7 positions agree with TRBD1. Germline V CDR1 and CDR2: SGHKS, YYEKEE (reference sequence). This CDR3 has 14 amino acids. V shed 7 bases, J shed 2 bases, and the junction held 8 bases outside the gene matches. In nucleotides, the CDR3 is TGTGCCAGCCGTATGACAGGGCGGCAAGAGACCCAGTACTTC. It encodes CASRMTGRQETQYF.

The chain links TRBV20-1 to TRBJ2-7, with TRBD2 matching over 10 bases. Trimming removed 0 bases from V and 2 bases from J; junction bases left unmatched: 13. The CDR3 has 18 amino acids. Per germline, CDR1 DFQATT and CDR2 SNEGSKA (reference sequence). The chain's CDR3 is CSARDAAGGPLSAYEQYF. CDR3 nucleotide sequence: TGCAGTGCTAGAGATGCAGCGGGAGGGCCGTTGAGTGCCTACGAGCAGTACTTC.

This clonotype is categorized as medium-sized. The V and J genes are TRBV27 and TRBJ1-1; no firm D call. Germline lookup yields CDR1 MNHEY and CDR2 SMNVEV (reference sequence). There are 12 residues in the CDR3. V lost 3 bases and J lost 10, with 12 bases in between. This CDR3 reads CASSFLMGVAFF. The CDR3 DNA is TGTGCCAGCAGTTTTTTGATGGGAGTAGCTTTCTTT.

Comments on this clonotype: The conserved phenylalanine or tryptophan normally closing the CDR3 is absent here, so this likely arose from a read error. The chain couples TRBV27 to TRBJ1-2, with no clear D. V gave up 4 bases and J gave up 4 bases, with 4 bases separating them. The CDR3 runs to 11 residues. Per the germline V gene, CDR1 is MNHEY and CDR2 is SMNVEV (reference sequence). The CDR3 spells CASSYPYGYTS. The CDR3 nucleotides are TGTGCCAGCAGTTACCCCTATGGCTACACCTCC.

V gene TRBV7-9 combines with J gene TRBJ1-4; D is perhaps TRBD1 (5 bases). CDR3 size: 16 residues. Germline V gene data show CDR1 as SEHNR and CDR2 as FQNEAQ (reference sequence). The V end lost 6 bases, the J end lost 5 bases, and 19 bases lay between the germline ends. This chain's CDR3 is CASSLPGGGGNEKLFF. The CDR3, as DNA: TGTGCCAGCAGTTTACCCGGGGGAGGCGGAAATGAAAAACTGTTTTTT.

The chain is built from TRBV7-2 and TRBJ2-7, with 12 bases that match TRBD2. Germline V gene sequence: CDR1 SGHTA, CDR2 FQGNSA. Germline trimming cut 5 bases from V and 2 bases from J; bases unmatched to any gene: 1. The CDR3 is 14 amino acids. The DNA for the CDR3 is TGTGCCAGCAGCCGGACTAGCGGGACCTACGAGCAGTACTTC. It encodes CASSRTSGTYEQYF.

The V and J genes are TRBV5-4 and TRBJ1-6, with 11 bases fitting TRBD1. The germline V gene has CDR1 SGHNT and CDR2 YYREEE (reference sequence). The CDR3 totals 14 residues. V shed 4 bases and J 10 bases; nucleotides not matched to a gene: 4. The CDR3 bases are TGTGCCAGCAGCCAGGACAGGGGGCGATCACCCCTCCACTTT. Its protein is CASSQDRGRSPLHF.

The count of this clonotype is one. This chain uses TRBV20-1 with TRBJ2-7, with D possibly being TRBD1 or TRBD2 (5 bases each). The CDR3 has 14 residues. V shed 3 bases and J shed 2 bases, with 14 bases lying between them. The V gene's germline CDR1 is DFQATT and CDR2 SNEGSKA (reference sequence). CDR3 sequence reads: CSARGPVPPYEQYF. The CDR3 region has the DNA TGCAGTGCTAGGGGACCCGTCCCCCCCTACGAGCAGTACTTC.

This chain connects TRBV5-6 to TRBJ2-7; 10 nucleotides match TRBD2. V lost 4 bases, J lost 4 bases, and 5 bases stayed unmatched. Germline CDR1 SGHDT, CDR2 YYEEEE. CDR3 length equals 14 residues. As DNA, the CDR3 is TGTGCCAGCAGCCCGCCTAGCGGGAGATACGAGCAGTACTTC. Encoded protein: CASSPPSGRYEQYF. The complete variable domain, with remaining parts taken from reference TRBV5-6 and TRBJ2-7, reads DAGVTQSPTHLIKTRGQQVTLRCSPKSGHDTVSWYQQALGQGPQFIFQYYEEEERQRGNFPDRFSGHQFPNYSSELNVNALLLGDSALYLCASSPPSGRYEQYFGPGTRLTVT.

The rearrangement uses TRBV20-1 and TRBJ1-2; D is unresolved. Trimming took 2 bases from V and 8 from J, leaving 15 bases between them. The CDR3 has 13 amino acids. The germline V gene has CDR1 DFQATT and CDR2 SNEGSKA (reference sequence). CDR3 DNA sequence: TGCAGTGCTAGACAGAACCGGGTCTGGGGCTACACCTTC. Amino acid sequence: CSARQNRVWGYTF.

V gene TRBV7-2 combines with J gene TRBJ1-5, with D unclear. The CDR3 spans 13 residues. Germline CDR1 is SGHTA and CDR2 is FQGNSA. Between the trimmed V and J ends, which lost 4 bases and 3 bases, there was a span of 7 bases. In DNA, the CDR3 is TGTGCCAGCAGCTGGGGAATCAATCAGCCCCAGCATTTT. This encodes CASSWGINQPQHF.

The chain is built from TRBV24-1 and TRBJ2-6; D may correspond to TRBD1 or TRBD2 (5 bases each). Trimming took off 2 bases at V and 0 bases at J, with 13 bases between the two ends. Germline V gives CDR1 KGHDR, CDR2 SFDVKD. The CDR3 covers 18 residues. The CDR3 loop is CATSDWDRLRSGANVLTF. The CDR3 coding sequence is TGTGCCACCAGTGATTGGGACCGACTTCGCTCTGGGGCCAACGTCCTGACTTTC.

This chain connects TRBV12-3 or TRBV12-4 to TRBJ2-7; D gene ambiguous. The ends were cut back, 0 bases at V and 4 bases at J, with 7 bases in the middle. The CDR3 is made up of 13 amino acids. The CDR3 DNA follows: TGTGCCAGCAGTTTAGCCCCTTTATACGAGCAGTACTTC. Its translation is CASSLAPLYEQYF.

This clonotype was seen more than once but under ten times. This chain links TRBV27 with TRBJ1-6, with D possibly TRBD1 on 5 matching bases. With 3 bases removed from V and 6 bases from J, the gap between germline ends came to 9 bases. Germline assignment: CDR1 MNHEY and CDR2 SMNVEV (reference sequence). The CDR3 totals 14 residues. The CDR3 sequence: CASSFTGRNSPLHF. CDR3 nucleotide sequence: TGTGCCAGCAGTTTTACAGGCCGTAATTCACCCCTCCACTTT.

This clonotype occurred once. The chain combines TRBV10-3 with TRBJ2-7, with TRBD2 as a possible D gene (5 bases). This CDR3 is 13 amino acids long. The V gene's germline CDR1 is ENHRY and CDR2 SYGVKD. The V end lost 6 bases, the J end lost 3 bases, and 12 bases lay between the germline ends. CDR3 nucleotide sequence: TGTGCCATCAGGAGGGATCCGGACTACGAGCAGTACTTC. Translated, it gives CAIRRDPDYEQYF.

The rearrangement uses TRBV6-1 and TRBJ1-2; D is ambiguous. This CDR3 is 12 amino acids long. Deletions cut 7 bases from V and 5 bases from J, with 11 bases between. Per germline, CDR1 MNHNS and CDR2 SASEGT. CDR3 DNA: TGTGCCAGCAAAAACAGCAGATATGGCTACACCTTC. It codes for CASKNSRYGYTF.

V gene TRBV12-3 or TRBV12-4 combines with J gene TRBJ2-2; maybe TRBD1 (6 bases). V lost 4 bases to trimming and J lost 6 bases, with 15 bases between them. This CDR3 is 15 amino acids long. CDR3 coding DNA: TGTGCCAGCAGTTCATACACACAGGGACCCGGGGAGCTGTTTTTT. This encodes CASSSYTQGPGELFF.